This T cell receptor beta chain was sequenced during a study of control samples from healthy donors and cancer patients. TCRdb's copy holds only in-frame clones and misses some; the assay was immunoSEQ multiplex PCR. This table has under 20,000 clones, less than 90% appearing once. Sequencing was carried out using PBMCs. This sequence originates from a woman in her sixties or seventies with lung cancer.

CDR3 loop: CASSLWVNEKLFF. In nucleotides, the CDR3 is TGTGCCAGCAGTTTATGGGTTAATGAAAAACTGTTTTTT. V and J are TRBV27 and TRBJ1-4; unclear D gene. Per the germline V gene, CDR1 is MNHEY and CDR2 is SMNVEV (reference sequence). The CDR3 covers 13 residues. Trimming took 1 base from V and 4 from J, leaving 4 bases between them.